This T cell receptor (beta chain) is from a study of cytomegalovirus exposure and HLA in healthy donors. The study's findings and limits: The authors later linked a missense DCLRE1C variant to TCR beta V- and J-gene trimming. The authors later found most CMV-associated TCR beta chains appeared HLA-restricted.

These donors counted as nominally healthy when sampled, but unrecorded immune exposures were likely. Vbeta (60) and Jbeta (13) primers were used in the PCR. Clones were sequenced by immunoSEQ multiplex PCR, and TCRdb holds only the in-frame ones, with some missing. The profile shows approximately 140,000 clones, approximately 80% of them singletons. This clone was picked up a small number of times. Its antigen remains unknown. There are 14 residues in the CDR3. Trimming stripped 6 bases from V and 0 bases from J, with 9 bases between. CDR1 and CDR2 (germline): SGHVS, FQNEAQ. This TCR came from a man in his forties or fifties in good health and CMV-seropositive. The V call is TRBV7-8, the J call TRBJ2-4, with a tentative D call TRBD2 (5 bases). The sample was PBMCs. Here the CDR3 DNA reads TGTGCCAGCAGTCAGAGCGGAGCCAAAAACATTCAGTACTTC. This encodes CASSQSGAKNIQYF.